The TCR beta chain described here comes from a study of response to subunit inactivated influenza vaccine. Concerning this clonotype itself: Antigen specificity is unknown.

Notes on the study in general: Each seasonal flu vaccination may recruit only limited new T cells, authors suggested.

One entry per CDR3 protein, called by TCRdb with MiXCR from the RT-PCR reads. The sample includes about 780,000 distinct CDR3 sequences, less than 20% of them seen just once. The CDR3 has 14 amino acids. Trimming took 4 bases from V and 5 from J; bases not matched to a gene: 10. Germline V lookup: CDR1 DFQATT, CDR2 SNEGSKA (reference sequence). The sequences come from PBMCs from blood, collected about 5 days after vaccination. This TCR came from a man aged 45-65 years who received an inactivated influenza vaccine. The rearrangement joins TRBV20-1 to TRBJ2-7, with 8 bases fitting TRBD2. CDR3 bases: TGCAGTGCTAAAGAGAACGGGAGGGCCGACGAGCAGTACTTC. It is translated as CSAKENGRADEQYF.